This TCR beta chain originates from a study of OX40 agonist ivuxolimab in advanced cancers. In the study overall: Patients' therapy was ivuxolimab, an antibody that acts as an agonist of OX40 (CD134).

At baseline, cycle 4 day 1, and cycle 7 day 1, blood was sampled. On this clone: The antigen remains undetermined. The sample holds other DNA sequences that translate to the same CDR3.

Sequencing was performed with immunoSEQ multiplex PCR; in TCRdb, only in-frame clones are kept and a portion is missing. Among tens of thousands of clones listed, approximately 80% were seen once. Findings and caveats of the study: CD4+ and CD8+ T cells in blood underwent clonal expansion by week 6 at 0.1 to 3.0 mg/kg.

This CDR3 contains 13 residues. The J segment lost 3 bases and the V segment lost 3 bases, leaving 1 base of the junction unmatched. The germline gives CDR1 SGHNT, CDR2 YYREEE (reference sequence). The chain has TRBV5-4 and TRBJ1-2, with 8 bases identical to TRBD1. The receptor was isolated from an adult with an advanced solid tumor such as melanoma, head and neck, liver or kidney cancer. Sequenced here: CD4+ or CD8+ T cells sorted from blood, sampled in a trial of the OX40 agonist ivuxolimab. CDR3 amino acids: CASSSGQDYGYTF. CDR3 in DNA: TGTGCCAGCAGCTCGGGACAGGACTATGGCTACACCTTC.